This T cell receptor (beta chain) came from a study of lymphopenia after photon versus proton radiotherapy. Generated by immunoSEQ multiplex PCR, the TCRdb table keeps only in-frame clones and is missing some. The sample gives some 41,000 clones, about 86% of which show up once; 10% is in the top ten. Trimming removed 3 bases at V and 4 bases at J, with 13 bases between. The germline V gene has CDR1 LGHNA and CDR2 YNFKEQ. The CDR3 totals 15 residues. This clonotype originated in a woman in her 70s with pancreatic cancer. Some clones in this sample may be carry-over from other donors' samples. This sequence joins TRBV4-2 and TRBJ1-5; a possible D gene is TRBD1 (5 bases). Sequenced here: peripheral blood, sampled from a patient treated with proton-based radiotherapy. CDR3 protein: CASSQFDSDNQPQHF. DNA for the CDR3: TGTGCCAGCAGCCAGTTCGACAGCGATAATCAGCCCCAGCATTTT.